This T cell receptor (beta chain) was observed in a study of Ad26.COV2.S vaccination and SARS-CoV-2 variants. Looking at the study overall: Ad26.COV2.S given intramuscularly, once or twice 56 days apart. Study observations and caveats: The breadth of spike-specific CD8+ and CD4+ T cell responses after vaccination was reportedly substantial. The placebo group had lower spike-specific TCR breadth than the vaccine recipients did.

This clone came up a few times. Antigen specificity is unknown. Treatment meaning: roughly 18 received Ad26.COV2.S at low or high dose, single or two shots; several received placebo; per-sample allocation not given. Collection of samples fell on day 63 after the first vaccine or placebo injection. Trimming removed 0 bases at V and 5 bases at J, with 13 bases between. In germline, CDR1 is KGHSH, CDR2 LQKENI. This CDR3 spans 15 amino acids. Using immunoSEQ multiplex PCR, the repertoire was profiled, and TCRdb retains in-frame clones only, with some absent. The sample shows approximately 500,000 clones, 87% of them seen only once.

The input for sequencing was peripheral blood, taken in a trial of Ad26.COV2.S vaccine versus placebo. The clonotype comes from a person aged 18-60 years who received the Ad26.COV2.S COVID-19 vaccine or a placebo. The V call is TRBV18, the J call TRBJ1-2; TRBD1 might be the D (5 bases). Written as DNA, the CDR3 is TGTGCCAGCTCACCACCGGGGCAGGGTTGGTATGGCTACACCTTC. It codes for CASSPPGQGWYGYTF.